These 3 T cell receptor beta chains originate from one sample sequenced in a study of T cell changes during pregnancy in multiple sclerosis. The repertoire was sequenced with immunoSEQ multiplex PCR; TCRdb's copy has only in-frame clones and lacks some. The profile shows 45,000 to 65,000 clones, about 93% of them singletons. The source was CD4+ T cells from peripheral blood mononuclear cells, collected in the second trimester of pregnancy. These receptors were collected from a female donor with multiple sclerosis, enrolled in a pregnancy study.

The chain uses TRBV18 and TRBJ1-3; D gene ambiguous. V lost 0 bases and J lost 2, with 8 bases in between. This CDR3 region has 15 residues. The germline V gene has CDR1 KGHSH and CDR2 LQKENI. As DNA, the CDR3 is TGTGCCAGCTCACCACCGGCGGTTCCTGGAAACACCATATATTTT. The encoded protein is CASSPPAVPGNTIYF.

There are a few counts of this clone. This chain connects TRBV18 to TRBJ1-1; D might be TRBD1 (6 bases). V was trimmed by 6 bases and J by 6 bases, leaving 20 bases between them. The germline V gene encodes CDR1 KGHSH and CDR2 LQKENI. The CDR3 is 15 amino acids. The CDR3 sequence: CASSSIWGPESEAFF. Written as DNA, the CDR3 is TGTGCCAGCTCCTCCATATGGGGGCCCGAGTCTGAAGCTTTCTTT.

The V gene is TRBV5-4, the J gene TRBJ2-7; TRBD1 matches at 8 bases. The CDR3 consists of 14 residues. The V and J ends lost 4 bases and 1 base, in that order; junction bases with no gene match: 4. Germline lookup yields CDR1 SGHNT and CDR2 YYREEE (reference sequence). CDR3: CASSRDRRSYEQYF. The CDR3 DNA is TGTGCCAGCAGCCGGGACAGGAGATCCTACGAGCAGTACTTC.